The rows below give T cell receptor beta chains drawn from one sample of a study of blood T cell repertoires in COVID-19. Repertoires were generated with immunoSEQ multiplex PCR, while TCRdb's copy carries only in-frame clones and drops some. The data hold about 120,000 clones, with 70% to 80% observed a single time. Material: peripheral blood. Source of these receptors: a human donor in a cohort sampled during active COVID-19. The CDR3 runs from the conserved cysteine through the conserved F or W. Each record gives: V gene, D gene, J gene, clone size, CDR3 DNA, CDR3 protein. The D gene is left open where the match is weak. For some rows the clone size is stated as once, few or many, or as a class when expanded; others skip it.

TRBV28	-	TRBJ1-2	few	TGTGCCACCTTCGGGGGGTATGGCTACACCTTC	CATFGGYGYTF
TRBV20-1	-	TRBJ1-1	few	TGCAGTGGCCTGGGGGGCACTGAAGCTTTCTTT	CSGLGGTEAFF
TRBV6-5	TRBD1	TRBJ2-7	few	TGTGCCAGCAGTCAGTGGACAGGGTCTTACGAGCAGTACTTC	CASSQWTGSYEQYF
TRBV6-5	-	TRBJ1-2	-	TGTGCCAGCAGTCCCCGGAGGAGGGGCGATGGCTACACCTTC	CASSPRRRGDGYTF
TRBV19	-	TRBJ2-6	-	TGTGCCAGTAGTCCCCACGAGTCTCGGGCCAACGTCCTGACTTTC	CASSPHESRANVLTF
TRBV7-2	-	TRBJ1-1	-	TGTGCCAGCAGCTCTATCTTGAGTCACTCTGAAGCTTTCTTT	CASSSILSHSEAFF
TRBV28	-	TRBJ1-1	-	TGTGCCAGCAGTCTTTCAGGTTTCACTGAAGCTTTCTTT	CASSLSGFTEAFF
TRBV9	-	TRBJ1-6	-	TGTGCCAGCAGCCGTGGCGGGGGGCGCGGTAATTCACCCCTCCACTTT	CASSRGGGRGNSPLHF
TRBV28	-	TRBJ2-3	-	TGTGCCAGCAGTTTATCCGCCCTACAGATTTTCACAGATACGCAGTATTTT	CASSLSALQIFTDTQYF
TRBV6-4	-	TRBJ1-3	-	TGTGCCAGCAGTGACTCGCGGGCAGGGAGGGCCGGAAACACCATATATTTT	CASSDSRAGRAGNTIYF